Listed here are 20 T cell receptor beta chains from one sample, sequenced in a study of radiotherapy plus CTLA-4 blockade in lung cancer. Profiled with immunoSEQ multiplex PCR; TCRdb holds only in-frame clones, not every one. Altogether just under 60,000 clones are present, about three quarters being singletons, with the ten largest covering 3.5% to 4%. The sequencing used peripheral blood, collected from a patient treated with radiotherapy plus ipilimumab. The receptors derive from a human donor with non-small cell lung cancer who had a partial response to radiotherapy plus ipilimumab.

This clone came up a few times. The V gene is TRBV4-3, the J gene TRBJ1-2; D not resolved. Germline V lookup: CDR1 LGHNA, CDR2 YSLEER. Trimming removed 0 bases at V and 8 bases at J, with 16 bases between. This CDR3 contains 15 residues. This CDR3 reads CASSQDIGSRGGYTF. The CDR3 region has the DNA TGCGCCAGCAGCCAAGATATCGGCAGTCGGGGAGGCTACACCTTC.

The chain recombines TRBV20-1 with TRBJ2-5; D is uncertain. V was cut by 3 bases and J by 4 bases, with 3 bases left in between. Germline CDR1 DFQATT, CDR2 SNEGSKA (reference sequence). The CDR3 totals 10 residues. DNA for the CDR3: TGCAGTGCTAGCTCAGAGACCCAGTACTTC. This encodes CSASSETQYF.

The chain couples TRBV9 to TRBJ1-6, with 9 bases lining up with TRBD1. Trimming removed 1 base from V and 13 bases from J; junction bases left unmatched: 15. This CDR3 contains 17 residues. In germline, CDR1 is SGDLS, CDR2 YYNGEE. CDR3 residues: CASSVCGTGPVDCPLHF. The CDR3 region has the DNA TGTGCCAGCAGCGTATGTGGGACAGGGCCCGTTGATTGCCCCCTCCACTTT.

The genes are TRBV19 and TRBJ1-5; 8 bases agree with TRBD1. Per the germline V gene, CDR1 is LNHDA and CDR2 is SQIVND (reference sequence). The CDR3 consists of 18 residues. V was clipped by 7 bases and J by 0 bases; unmatched bases: 14. The CDR3 here is CASINPPGQGYSNQPQHF. CDR3 bases: TGTGCCAGTATCAATCCCCCAGGACAGGGCTATAGCAATCAGCCCCAGCATTTT.

This rearrangement joins TRBV19 to TRBJ2-7; TRBD2 matches 14 bases. CDR3 length: 15 residues. With V trimmed by 11 bases and J by 2 bases, 8 bases remained unmatched. Germline V CDR1 and CDR2: LNHDA, SQIVND (reference sequence). CDR3 sequence: CAGRTSGGRTYEQYF. In DNA, the CDR3 is TGTGCCGGGAGGACTAGCGGGGGGAGGACCTACGAGCAGTACTTC.

V gene TRBV28 combines with J gene TRBJ1-2, with TRBD1 matching 8 bases. After removal of 4 bases from V and 4 bases from J, the junction contained 11 bases not matched to a gene. The CDR3 contains 16 residues. CDR1 MDHEN and CDR2 SYDVKM come from the germline V gene. The CDR3 sequence: CASSSPQQGVRYGYTF. Here the CDR3 DNA reads TGTGCCAGCAGTTCTCCTCAACAGGGGGTCCGCTATGGCTACACCTTC.

The chain couples TRBV7-6 to TRBJ2-5; 10 bases fit TRBD1. J was trimmed by 6 bases and V by 2 bases; bases with no gene match: 9. The CDR3 has 16 amino acids. In germline, CDR1 is SGHVS, CDR2 FNYEAQ. DNA for the CDR3: TGTGCCAGCAGCTTAAATCCGGGACAGGGGTGGCAGACCCAGTACTTC. It codes for CASSLNPGQGWQTQYF.

CDR3 protein: CASSKLTGFTPLHF. CDR3 bases: TGTGCCAGCAGCAAGCTGACAGGGTTTACACCCCTCCACTTT. V is TRBV21-1 and J is TRBJ1-6; the table assigns TRBD1, which was not confirmed against the DNA. TRBV21-1 is reported as a pseudogene. There are 14 residues in the CDR3.

The chain carries TRBV2 and TRBJ2-3, with D unresolved. This CDR3 has 14 residues. The V end was cut by 7 bases, the J end by 3 bases, with 14 bases between. Germline V CDR1 and CDR2: SNHLY, FYNNEI. The CDR3 coding sequence is TGTGCCAGCAAGCCTGGCGGAGAAACAGATACGCAGTATTTT. This sequence encodes CASKPGGETDTQYF.

V gene TRBV29-1 combines with J gene TRBJ2-3, with TRBD1 identical over 9 bases. The germline V gene has CDR1 SQVTM and CDR2 ANQGSEA. Trimming cost V 6 bases and J 0 bases; bases outside gene matches: 4. The CDR3 has 14 residues. The CDR3 here is CSVRQGVSTDTQYF. The CDR3 nucleotides read TGCAGCGTGCGACAGGGGGTTAGCACAGATACGCAGTATTTT.

The table lists this clone with a few counts. The V gene is TRBV7-9, the J gene TRBJ2-3; D is possibly TRBD1 (5 bases). Germline CDR1 SEHNR, CDR2 FQNEAQ (reference sequence). Trimming stripped 2 bases from V and 3 bases from J, with 9 bases between. This CDR3 is built from 14 residues. CDR3 in amino acids: CASSLSTATDTQYF. The CDR3 DNA sequence: TGTGCCAGCAGCTTATCGACAGCTACAGATACGCAGTATTTT.

The chain is built from TRBV4-3 and TRBJ2-7; 8 positions match TRBD1. In germline, CDR1 is LGHNA, CDR2 YSLEER. Trimming removed 3 bases from V and 4 bases from J; junction bases left unmatched: 5. CDR3 size: 14 residues. CDR3: CASSQDRVWYEQYF. The CDR3 coding sequence is TGCGCCAGCAGCCAGGACAGGGTTTGGTACGAGCAGTACTTC.

This sequence joins TRBV5-4 and TRBJ2-3; 11 bases agree with TRBD2. With V trimmed by 2 bases and J by 4 bases, 15 bases remained unmatched. Germline V gives CDR1 SGHNT, CDR2 YYREEE (reference sequence). The CDR3 runs 19 residues. As DNA, the CDR3 is TGTGCCAGCAGCTTCGTTCTAGCGGGGGGCTTTATATCGCCAGATACGCAGTATTTT. It specifies CASSFVLAGGFISPDTQYF.

J is TRBJ2-5 and V is TRBV29-1; TRBD1 agrees at 10 bases. The CDR3 totals 14 residues. With 7 bases clipped from V and 5 bases from J, the junction kept 10 bases outside the gene matches. From germline, CDR1 is SQVTM and CDR2 ANQGSEA. The CDR3 DNA reads as TGCAGCGGGCGTACCGGGACAGGGGCCGAGACCCAGTACTTC. It encodes CSGRTGTGAETQYF.

V and J are TRBV27 and TRBJ1-4, with D hard to call. Trimming removed 1 base at V and 8 bases at J, with 17 bases between. The CDR3 loop spans 16 amino acids. Germline values: CDR1 MNHEY, CDR2 SMNVEV (reference sequence). The DNA of the CDR3 is TGTGCCAGCAGTTTATGGTTTCAGGCCGAGAAGGAAAAACTGTTTTTT. Translating it yields CASSLWFQAEKEKLFF.

The chain couples TRBV11-2 to TRBJ2-3; TRBD2 matches at 7 bases. The CDR3 sequence is 14 residues long. CDR1 and CDR2 from the germline V gene are SGHAT and FQNNGV. V lost 6 bases, J lost 0 bases, and 3 bases stayed unmatched. DNA of the CDR3: TGTGCCAGCAGGCCTAGCGGTAGCACAGATACGCAGTATTTT. This encodes CASRPSGSTDTQYF.

This clone was observed once. The V gene is TRBV5-6, the J gene TRBJ2-1; 7 bases line up with TRBD2. V lost 5 bases to trimming and J lost 6 bases; unmatched junction nucleotides: 11. Germline-derived CDR1 and CDR2 are SGHDT and YYEEEE. The CDR3 has 15 amino acids. The CDR3 DNA follows: TGTGCCAGCAGTCCCGGACTAGGCCGGCCCAATGAGCAGTTCTTC. Translated: CASSPGLGRPNEQFF.

The rearrangement joins TRBV5-6 to TRBJ1-6, with D uncertain. The CDR3 loop spans 14 amino acids. Germline V CDR1 and CDR2: SGHDT, YYEEEE. The V end lost 4 bases, the J end lost 9 bases, and 14 bases lay between the germline ends. CDR3 sequence: CASSLRFGGSPLHF. The CDR3 DNA sequence: TGTGCCAGCAGCCTCCGGTTTGGAGGTTCACCCCTCCACTTT.

The chain combines TRBV5-6 with TRBJ2-1, with D possibly matching TRBD1 (6 bases). From germline, CDR1 is SGHDT and CDR2 YYEEEE. The V end lost 3 bases, the J end lost 6 bases, and 7 bases lay between the germline ends. The CDR3 is 12 amino acids. The chain's CDR3 is CASSSDSNEQFF. In nucleotides, the CDR3 is TGTGCCAGCAGCTCGGACAGCAATGAGCAGTTCTTC.

The chain employs TRBV15 and TRBJ2-4; 7 bases line up with TRBD2. The germline CDR1 and CDR2 sequences are LNHNV and YYDKDF (reference sequence). CDR3 length: 15 amino acids. The ends lost 1 base at V and 3 bases at J; junction bases unmatched: 3. The CDR3 DNA follows: TGTGCCACCAGCAGAGGGGGGGGAGGCAAAAACATTCAGTACTTC. This codes for CATSRGGGGKNIQYF.